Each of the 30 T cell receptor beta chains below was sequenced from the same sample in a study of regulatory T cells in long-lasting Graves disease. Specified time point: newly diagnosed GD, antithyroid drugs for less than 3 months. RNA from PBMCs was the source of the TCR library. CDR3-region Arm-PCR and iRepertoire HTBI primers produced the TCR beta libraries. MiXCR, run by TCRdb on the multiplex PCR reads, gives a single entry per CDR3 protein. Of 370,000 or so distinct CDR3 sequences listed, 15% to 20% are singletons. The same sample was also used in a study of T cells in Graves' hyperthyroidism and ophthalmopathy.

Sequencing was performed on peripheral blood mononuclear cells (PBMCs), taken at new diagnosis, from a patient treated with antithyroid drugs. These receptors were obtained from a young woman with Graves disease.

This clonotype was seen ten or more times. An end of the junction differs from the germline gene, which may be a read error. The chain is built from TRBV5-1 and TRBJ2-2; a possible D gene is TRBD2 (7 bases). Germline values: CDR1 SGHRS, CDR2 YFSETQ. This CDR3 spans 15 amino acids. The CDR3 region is CASSLVGGDTGELFF. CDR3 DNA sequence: TGTGCCAGCAGCTTAGTAGGGGGGGACACCGGGGAGCTGTTTTTT.

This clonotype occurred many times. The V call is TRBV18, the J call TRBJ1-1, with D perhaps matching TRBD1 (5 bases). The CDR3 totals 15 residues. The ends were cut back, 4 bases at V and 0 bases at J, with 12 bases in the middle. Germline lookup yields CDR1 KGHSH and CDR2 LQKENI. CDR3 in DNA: TGTGCCAGCTCACAGGGTTGGGGCATGAACACTGAAGCTTTCTTT. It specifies CASSQGWGMNTEAFF.

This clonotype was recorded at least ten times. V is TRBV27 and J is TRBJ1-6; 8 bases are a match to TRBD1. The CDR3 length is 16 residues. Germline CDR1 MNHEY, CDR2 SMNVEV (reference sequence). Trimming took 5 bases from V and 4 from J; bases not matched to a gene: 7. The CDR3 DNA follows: TGTGCCAGCAGTGCCACGGACAGGGCTTATAATTCACCCCTCCACTTT. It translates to CASSATDRAYNSPLHF.

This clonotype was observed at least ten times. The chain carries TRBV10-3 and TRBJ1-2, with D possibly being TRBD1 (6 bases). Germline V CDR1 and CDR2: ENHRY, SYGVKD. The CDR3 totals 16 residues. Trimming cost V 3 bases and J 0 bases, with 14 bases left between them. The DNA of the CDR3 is TGTGCCATCAGTGATACAGGGACTCCCACTAACTATGGCTACACCTTC. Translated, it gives CAISDTGTPTNYGYTF.

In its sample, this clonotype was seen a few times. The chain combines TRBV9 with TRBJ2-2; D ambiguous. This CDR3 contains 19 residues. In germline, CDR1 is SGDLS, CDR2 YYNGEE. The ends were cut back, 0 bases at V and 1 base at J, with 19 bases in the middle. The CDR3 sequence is CASSVDPRNARKNTGELFF. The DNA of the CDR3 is TGTGCCAGCAGCGTAGACCCACGGAATGCGCGGAAGAACACCGGGGAGCTGTTTTTT.

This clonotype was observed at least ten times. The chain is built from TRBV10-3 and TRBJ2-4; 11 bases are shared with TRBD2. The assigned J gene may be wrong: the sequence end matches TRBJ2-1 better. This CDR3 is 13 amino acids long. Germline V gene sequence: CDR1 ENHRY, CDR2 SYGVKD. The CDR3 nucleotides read TGTGCCATCCAGTTAGCGGGGGGGCCCAGTCAGTTCTTC. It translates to CAIQLAGGPSQFF.

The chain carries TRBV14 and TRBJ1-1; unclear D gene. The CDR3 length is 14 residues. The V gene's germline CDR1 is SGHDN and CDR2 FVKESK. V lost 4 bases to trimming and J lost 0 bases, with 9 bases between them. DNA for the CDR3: TGTGCCAGCAGCCTCGGGCATATGAACACTGAAGCTTTCTTT. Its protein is CASSLGHMNTEAFF.

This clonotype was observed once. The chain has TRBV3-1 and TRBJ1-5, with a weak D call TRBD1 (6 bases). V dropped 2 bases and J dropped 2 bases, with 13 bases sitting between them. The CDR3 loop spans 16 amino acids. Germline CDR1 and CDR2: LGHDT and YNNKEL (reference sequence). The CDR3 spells CASSQKGAGGNQPQHF. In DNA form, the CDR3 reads TGTGCCAGCAGCCAAAAAGGGGCAGGGGGCAATCAGCCCCAGCATTTT.

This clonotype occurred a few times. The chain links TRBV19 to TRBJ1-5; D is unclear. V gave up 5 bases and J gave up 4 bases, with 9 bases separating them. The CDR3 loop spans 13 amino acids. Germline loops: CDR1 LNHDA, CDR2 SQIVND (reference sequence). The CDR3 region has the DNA TGTGCCAGTAGTCCAACCGAGAATCAGCCCCAGCATTTT. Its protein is CASSPTENQPQHF.

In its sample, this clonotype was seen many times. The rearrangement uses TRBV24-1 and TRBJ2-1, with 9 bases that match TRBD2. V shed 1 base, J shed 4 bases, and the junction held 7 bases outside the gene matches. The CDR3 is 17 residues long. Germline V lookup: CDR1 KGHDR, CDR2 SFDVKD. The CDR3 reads CATSDFKRGVQYNEQFF. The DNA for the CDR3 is TGTGCCACCAGTGATTTTAAGCGGGGGGTCCAGTACAATGAGCAGTTCTTC.

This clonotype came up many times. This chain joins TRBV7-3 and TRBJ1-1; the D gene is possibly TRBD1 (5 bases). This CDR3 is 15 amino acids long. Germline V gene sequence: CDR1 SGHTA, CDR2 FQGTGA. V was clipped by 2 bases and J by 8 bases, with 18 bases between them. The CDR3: CASSLELGWGSEAFF. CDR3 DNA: TGTGCCAGCAGCTTAGAACTTGGGTGGGGGTCCGAAGCTTTCTTT.

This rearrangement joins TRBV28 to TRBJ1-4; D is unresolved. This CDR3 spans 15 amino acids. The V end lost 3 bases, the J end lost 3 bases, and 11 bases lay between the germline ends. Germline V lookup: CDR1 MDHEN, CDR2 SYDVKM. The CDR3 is CASSLLADSNEKLFF. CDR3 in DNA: TGTGCCAGCAGTTTGTTGGCAGACTCTAATGAAAAACTGTTTTTT.

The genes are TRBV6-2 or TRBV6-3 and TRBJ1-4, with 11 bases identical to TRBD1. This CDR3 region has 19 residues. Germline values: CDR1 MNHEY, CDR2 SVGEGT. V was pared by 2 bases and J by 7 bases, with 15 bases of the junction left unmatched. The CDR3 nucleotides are TGTGCCAGCAGTTACGGGGGTCTAGAGGGACAGGGGGTAGGTGAAAAACTGTTTTTT. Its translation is CASSYGGLEGQGVGEKLFF.

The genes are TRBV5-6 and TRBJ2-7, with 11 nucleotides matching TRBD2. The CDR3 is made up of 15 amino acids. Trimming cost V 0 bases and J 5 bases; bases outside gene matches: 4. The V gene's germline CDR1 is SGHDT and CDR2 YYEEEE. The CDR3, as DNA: TGTGCCAGCAGCTTGGTGACTAGCGGGAACCACGAGCAGTACTTC. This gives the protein CASSLVTSGNHEQYF.

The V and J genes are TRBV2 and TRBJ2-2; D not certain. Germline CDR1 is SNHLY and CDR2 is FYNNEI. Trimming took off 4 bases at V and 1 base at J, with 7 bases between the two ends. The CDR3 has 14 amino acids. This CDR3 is CASSARKNTGELFF. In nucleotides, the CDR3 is TGTGCCAGCAGTGCTCGGAAGAACACCGGGGAGCTGTTTTTT. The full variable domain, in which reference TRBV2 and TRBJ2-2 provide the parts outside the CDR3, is EPEVTQTPSHQVTQMGQEVILRCVPISNHLYFYWYRQILGQKVEFLVSFYNNEISEKSEIFDDQFSVERPDGSNFTLKIRSTKLEDSAMYFCASSARKNTGELFFGEGSRLTVL.

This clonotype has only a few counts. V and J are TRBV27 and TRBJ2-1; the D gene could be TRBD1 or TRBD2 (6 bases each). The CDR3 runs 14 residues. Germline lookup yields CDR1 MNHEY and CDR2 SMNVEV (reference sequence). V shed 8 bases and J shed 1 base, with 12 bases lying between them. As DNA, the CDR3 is TGTGCCAGCCTTGGAGGGGGTTCCTACAATGAGCAGTTCTTC. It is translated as CASLGGGSYNEQFF.

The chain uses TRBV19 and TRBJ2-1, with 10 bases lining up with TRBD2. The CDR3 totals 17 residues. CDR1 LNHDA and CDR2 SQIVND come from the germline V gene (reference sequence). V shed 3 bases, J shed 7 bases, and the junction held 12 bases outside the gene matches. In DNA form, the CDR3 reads TGTGCCAGTAGTATCTCCCACAGCGGGGGGGCGAGGAATGAGCAGTTCTTC. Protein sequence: CASSISHSGGARNEQFF.

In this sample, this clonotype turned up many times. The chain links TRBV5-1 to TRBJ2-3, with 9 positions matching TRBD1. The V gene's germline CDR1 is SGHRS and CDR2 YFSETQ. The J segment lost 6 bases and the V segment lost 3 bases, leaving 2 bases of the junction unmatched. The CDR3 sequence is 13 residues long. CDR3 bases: TGCGCCAGCAGCTCCGGGACAGGGGATACGCAGTATTTT. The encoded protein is CASSSGTGDTQYF. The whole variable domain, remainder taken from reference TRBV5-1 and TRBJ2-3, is KAGVTQTPRYLIKTRGQQVTLSCSPISGHRSVSWYQQTPGQGLQFLFEYFSETQRNKGNFPGRFSGRQFSNSRSEMNVSTLELGDSALYLCASSSGTGDTQYFGPGTRLTVL.

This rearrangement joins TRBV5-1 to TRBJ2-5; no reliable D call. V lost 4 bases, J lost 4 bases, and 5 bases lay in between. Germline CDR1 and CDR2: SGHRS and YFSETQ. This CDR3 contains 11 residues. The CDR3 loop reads CASSMGETQYF. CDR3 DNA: TGCGCCAGCAGCATGGGAGAGACCCAGTACTTC.

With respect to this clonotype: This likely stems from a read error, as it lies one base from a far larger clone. The CDR3 region is CASSFRVLGGDPYEQYF. The CDR3 DNA sequence: TGTGCCAGCAGTTTCCGGGTCCTTGGAGGGGATCCCTACGAGCAGTACTTC. V usage is TRBV6-5 and J usage is TRBJ2-7, with TRBD2 as a possible D gene (6 bases). This CDR3 spans 17 amino acids. The V gene lost 4 bases and the J gene lost 2 bases, with 21 bases spanning the gap. CDR1 and CDR2 from the germline V gene are MNHEY and SVGAGI.

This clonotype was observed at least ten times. This CDR3 is CASSEAFGYEQYF. The CDR3 DNA sequence: TGTGCCAGCAGTGAAGCGTTCGGCTACGAGCAGTACTTC. The V gene is TRBV6-1, the J gene TRBJ2-7; D remains ambiguous. Germline CDR1 and CDR2: MNHNS and SASEGT. The CDR3 is made up of 13 amino acids. The germline V and J ends were trimmed by 0 bases and 3 bases, with 6 bases remaining between them.

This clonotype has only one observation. CDR3 DNA sequence: TGCGCCAGCAGCAGCCAGGGGGGAATCTACGAGCAGTACTTC. Amino acids: CASSSQGGIYEQYF. The rearrangement joins TRBV5-1 to TRBJ2-7, with D perhaps matching TRBD1 (7 bases). The CDR3 covers 14 residues. The germline V gene encodes CDR1 SGHRS and CDR2 YFSETQ. V dropped 4 bases and J dropped 3 bases, with 14 bases sitting between them.

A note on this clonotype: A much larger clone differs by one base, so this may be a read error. The DNA for the CDR3 is TGTGCCAGCAGGCCGGGACGCGGGGCGGACCTGTACTTC. Residues: CASRPGRGADLYF. The chain joins TRBV2 to TRBJ2-1, with D possibly TRBD2 on 6 matching bases. The CDR3 is 13 amino acids. CDR1 and CDR2 from the germline V gene are SNHLY and FYNNEI.

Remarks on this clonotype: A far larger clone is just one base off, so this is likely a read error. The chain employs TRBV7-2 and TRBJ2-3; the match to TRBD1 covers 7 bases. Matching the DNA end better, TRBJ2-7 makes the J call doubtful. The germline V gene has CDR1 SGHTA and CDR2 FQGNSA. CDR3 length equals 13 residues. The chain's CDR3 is CASSWGQRYEQYF. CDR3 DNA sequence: TGTGCCAGCAGCTGGGGACAGAGGTACGAGCAGTACTTC.

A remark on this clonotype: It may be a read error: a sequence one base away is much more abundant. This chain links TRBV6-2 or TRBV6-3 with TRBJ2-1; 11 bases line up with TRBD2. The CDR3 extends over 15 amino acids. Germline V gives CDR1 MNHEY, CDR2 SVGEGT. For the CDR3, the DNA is TGTGCCGGCAGGACAACTAGCGGGGGCTACAATGAGCAGTTCTTC. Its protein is CAGRTTSGGYNEQFF.

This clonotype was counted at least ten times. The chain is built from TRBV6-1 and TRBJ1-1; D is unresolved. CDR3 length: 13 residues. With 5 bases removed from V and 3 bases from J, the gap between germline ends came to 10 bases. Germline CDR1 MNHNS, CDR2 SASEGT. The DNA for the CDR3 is TGTGCCAGCAGTATGGCGGGTCACACTGAAGCTTTCTTT. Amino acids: CASSMAGHTEAFF.

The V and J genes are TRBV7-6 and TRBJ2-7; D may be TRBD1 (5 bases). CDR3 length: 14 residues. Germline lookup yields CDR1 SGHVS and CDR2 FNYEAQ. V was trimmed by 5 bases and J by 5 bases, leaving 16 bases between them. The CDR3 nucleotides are TGTGCCAGCAGCCCCCCCCTGGGGCCGGACGAGCAGTACTTC. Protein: CASSPPLGPDEQYF.

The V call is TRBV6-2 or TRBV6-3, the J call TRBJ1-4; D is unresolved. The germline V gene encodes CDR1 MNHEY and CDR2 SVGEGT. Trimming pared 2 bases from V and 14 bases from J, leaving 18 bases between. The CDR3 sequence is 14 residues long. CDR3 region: CASSYAGAREKLFF. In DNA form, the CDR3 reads TGTGCCAGCAGTTACGCCGGTGCAAGGGAGAAGCTGTTTTTT.

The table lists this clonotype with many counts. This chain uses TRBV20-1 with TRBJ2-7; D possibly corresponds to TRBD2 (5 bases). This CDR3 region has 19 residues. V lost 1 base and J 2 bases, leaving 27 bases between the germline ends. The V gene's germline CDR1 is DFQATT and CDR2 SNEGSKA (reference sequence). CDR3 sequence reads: CSARAPPRVSRGWAYEQYF. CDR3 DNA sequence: TGCAGTGCTAGAGCCCCCCCACGGGTGAGTCGCGGGTGGGCCTACGAGCAGTACTTC.

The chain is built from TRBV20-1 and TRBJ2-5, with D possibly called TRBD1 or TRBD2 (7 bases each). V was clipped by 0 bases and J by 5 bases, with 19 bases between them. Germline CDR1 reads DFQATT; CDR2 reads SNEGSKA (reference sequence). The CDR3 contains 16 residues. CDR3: CSARDGRGPGWETQYF. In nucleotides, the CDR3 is TGCAGTGCTAGAGATGGGAGGGGGCCGGGTTGGGAGACCCAGTACTTC.